The clone carrying this T cell receptor beta chain has just a few counts. As yet, its antigen is unknown. The source of the sample is a study of CD8 T cells in ankylosing spondylitis. Study findings and constraints: What seemed typical of ankylosing spondylitis blood was a TCR beta motif built from eight highly homologous variants.

Libraries of TCR beta came from quantitative 5'-RACE with molecular barcodes. TCRdb independently ran MiXCR on the 5' RACE reads; one entry per CDR3 protein. The data contain approximately 400,000 distinct CDR3 sequences, approximately 17% of them seen just once; the ten biggest clones take up approximately 0.97%. Trimming took off 0 bases at V and 2 bases at J, with 9 bases between the two ends. This CDR3 comprises 14 residues. Germline CDR1 is SGHRS and CDR2 is YFSETQ. The origin of this receptor is a male donor with ankylosing spondylitis. What was sequenced was blood, either unsorted or a sorted T cell fraction (not recorded which). V gene TRBV5-1 combines with J gene TRBJ2-7, with D perhaps TRBD1 or TRBD2 (5 bases each). The CDR3 DNA reads TGCGCCAGCAGCTTGGGAGGGGAAACCTACGAGCAGTACTTC. Translation: CASSLGGETYEQYF.